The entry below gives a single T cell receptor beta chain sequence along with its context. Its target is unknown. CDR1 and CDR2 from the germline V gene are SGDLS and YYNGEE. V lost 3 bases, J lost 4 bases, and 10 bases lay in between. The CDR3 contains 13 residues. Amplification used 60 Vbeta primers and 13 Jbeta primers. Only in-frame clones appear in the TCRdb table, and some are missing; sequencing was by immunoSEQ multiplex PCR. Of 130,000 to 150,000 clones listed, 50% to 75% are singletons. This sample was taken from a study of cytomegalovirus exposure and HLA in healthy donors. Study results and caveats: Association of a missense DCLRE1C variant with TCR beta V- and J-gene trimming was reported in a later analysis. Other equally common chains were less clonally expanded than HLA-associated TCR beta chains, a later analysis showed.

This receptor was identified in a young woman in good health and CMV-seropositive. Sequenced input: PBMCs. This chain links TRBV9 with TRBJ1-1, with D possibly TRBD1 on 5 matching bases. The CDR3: CASSGQGFTEAFF. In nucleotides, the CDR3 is TGTGCCAGCAGCGGGCAGGGTTTCACTGAAGCTTTCTTT.